The clone carrying this TCR beta chain was observed at least ten times. Its antigen is not known. Specified treatment: randomized to nivolumab then ipilimumab (arm A) or the reverse (arm B). Measured with immunoSEQ multiplex PCR; TCRdb has only the in-frame clones, and not every one. Of about 3,300 clones in the sample, roughly 23% are singletons; the top ten hold roughly a tenth. This sample stems from a study of sequential checkpoint blockade in melanoma. About the study: First-line arms were nivolumab then ipilimumab, or the reverse, randomized 1:1. TCRβ was sequenced from DNA of 90 to 95 pretreatment tumors. Matched biopsies came pretreatment and at week 13 for some 21 patients.

Study-wide points: Rising tumor T-cell fraction and clonality meant about 30 times likelier benefit.

CDR3 length: 14 amino acids. V was trimmed by 7 bases and J by 1 base, leaving 13 bases between them. The germline V gene has CDR1 SGHNT and CDR2 YENEEA. Sequences were derived from tumor tissue (inferred from file names), sampled from a patient given nivolumab and ipilimumab in sequence. This clonotype was obtained from a human donor with melanoma. The genes are TRBV11-3 and TRBJ1-1; D gene unclear. The chain's CDR3 is CASTPELQNTEAFF. DNA of the CDR3: TGTGCCAGCACCCCCGAGCTACAGAACACTGAAGCTTTCTTT.